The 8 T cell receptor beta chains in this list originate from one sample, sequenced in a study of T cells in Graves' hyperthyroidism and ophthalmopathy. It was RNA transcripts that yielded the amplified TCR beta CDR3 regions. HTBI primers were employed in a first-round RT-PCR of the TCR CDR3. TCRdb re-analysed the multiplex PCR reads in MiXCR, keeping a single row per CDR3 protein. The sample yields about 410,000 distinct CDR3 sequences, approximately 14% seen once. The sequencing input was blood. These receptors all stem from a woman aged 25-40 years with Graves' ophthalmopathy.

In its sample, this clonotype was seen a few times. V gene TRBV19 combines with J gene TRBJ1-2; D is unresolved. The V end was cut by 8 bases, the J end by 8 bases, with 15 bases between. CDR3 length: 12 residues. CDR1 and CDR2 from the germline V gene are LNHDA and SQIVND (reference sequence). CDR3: CASGPPALGYTF. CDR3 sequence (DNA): TGTGCCAGTGGACCTCCGGCCCTGGGCTACACCTTC.

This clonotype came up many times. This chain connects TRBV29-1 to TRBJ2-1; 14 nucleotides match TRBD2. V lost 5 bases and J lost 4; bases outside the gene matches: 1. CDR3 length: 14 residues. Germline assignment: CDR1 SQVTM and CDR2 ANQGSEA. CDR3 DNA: TGCAGCGTTCGACTAGCGGGGGGGTACAATGAGCAGTTCTTC. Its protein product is CSVRLAGGYNEQFF.

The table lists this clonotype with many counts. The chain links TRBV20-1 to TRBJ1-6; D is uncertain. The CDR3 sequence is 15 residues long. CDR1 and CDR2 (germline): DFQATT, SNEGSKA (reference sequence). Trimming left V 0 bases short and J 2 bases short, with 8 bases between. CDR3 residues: CSARDGTAYNSPLHF. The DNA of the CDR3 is TGCAGTGCTAGAGATGGAACAGCCTATAATTCACCCCTCCACTTT.

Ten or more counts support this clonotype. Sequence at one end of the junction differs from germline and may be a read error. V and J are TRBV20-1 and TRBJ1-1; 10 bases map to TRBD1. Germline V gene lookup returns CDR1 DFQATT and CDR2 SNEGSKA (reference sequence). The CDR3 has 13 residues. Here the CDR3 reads CSARGTGETEAFF. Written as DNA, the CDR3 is TGCAGCGCTAGGGGGACAGGGGAAACTGAAGCTTTCTTT.

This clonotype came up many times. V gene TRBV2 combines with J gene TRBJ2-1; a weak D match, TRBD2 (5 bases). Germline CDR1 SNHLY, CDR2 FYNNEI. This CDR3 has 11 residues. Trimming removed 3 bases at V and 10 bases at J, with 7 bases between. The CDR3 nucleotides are TGTGCCAGCAGTGACGGACTCGAGCAGTTCTTC. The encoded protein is CASSDGLEQFF.

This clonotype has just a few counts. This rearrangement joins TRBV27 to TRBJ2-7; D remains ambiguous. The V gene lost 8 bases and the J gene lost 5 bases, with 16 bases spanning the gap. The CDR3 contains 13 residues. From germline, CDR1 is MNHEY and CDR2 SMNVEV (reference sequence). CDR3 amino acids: CASATRRSDEQYF. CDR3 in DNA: TGTGCCAGCGCAACCCGACGGAGCGACGAGCAGTACTTC.

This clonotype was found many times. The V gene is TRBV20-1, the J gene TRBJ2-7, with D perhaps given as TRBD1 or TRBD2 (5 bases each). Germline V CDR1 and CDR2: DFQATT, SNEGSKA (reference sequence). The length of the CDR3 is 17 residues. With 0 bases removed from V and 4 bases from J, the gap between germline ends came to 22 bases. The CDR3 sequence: CSARDGTSGSSSYEQYF. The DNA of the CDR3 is TGCAGTGCTAGAGATGGGACCTCCGGTAGCAGCAGTTACGAGCAGTACTTC.

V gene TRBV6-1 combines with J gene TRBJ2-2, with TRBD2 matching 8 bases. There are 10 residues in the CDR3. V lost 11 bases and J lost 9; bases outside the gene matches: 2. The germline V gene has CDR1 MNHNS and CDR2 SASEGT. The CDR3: CAGGGWELFF. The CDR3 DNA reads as TGTGCCGGCGGGGGGTGGGAGCTGTTTTTT.